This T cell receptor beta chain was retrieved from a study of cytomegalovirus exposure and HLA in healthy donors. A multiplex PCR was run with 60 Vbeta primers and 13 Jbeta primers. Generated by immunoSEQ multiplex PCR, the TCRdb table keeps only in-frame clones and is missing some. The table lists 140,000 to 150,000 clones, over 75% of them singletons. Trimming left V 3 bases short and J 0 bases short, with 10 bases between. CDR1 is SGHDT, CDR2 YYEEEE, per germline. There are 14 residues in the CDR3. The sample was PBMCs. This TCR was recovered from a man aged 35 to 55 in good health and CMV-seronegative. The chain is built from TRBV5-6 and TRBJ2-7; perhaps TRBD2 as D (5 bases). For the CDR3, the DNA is TGTGCCAGCAGCTACGGGGTCGGCTCCTACGAGCAGTACTTC. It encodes CASSYGVGSYEQYF.